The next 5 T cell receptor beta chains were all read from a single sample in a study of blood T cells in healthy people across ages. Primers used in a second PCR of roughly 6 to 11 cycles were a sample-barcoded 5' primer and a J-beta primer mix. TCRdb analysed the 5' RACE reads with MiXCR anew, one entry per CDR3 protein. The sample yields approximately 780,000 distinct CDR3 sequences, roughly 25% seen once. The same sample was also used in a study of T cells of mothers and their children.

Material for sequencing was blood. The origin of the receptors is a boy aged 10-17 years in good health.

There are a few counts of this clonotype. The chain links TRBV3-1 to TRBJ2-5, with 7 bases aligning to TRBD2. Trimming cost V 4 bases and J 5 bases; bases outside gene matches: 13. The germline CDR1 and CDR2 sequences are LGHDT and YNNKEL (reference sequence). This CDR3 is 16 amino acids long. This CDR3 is CASSPGLGKDWETQYF. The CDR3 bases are TGTGCCAGCAGCCCCGGACTAGGGAAGGATTGGGAGACCCAGTACTTC.

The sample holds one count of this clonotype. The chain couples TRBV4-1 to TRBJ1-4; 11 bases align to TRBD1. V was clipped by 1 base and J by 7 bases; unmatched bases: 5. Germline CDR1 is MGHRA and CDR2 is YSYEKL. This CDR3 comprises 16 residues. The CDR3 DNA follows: TGCGCCAGCAGCCAAGGGACAGGGGGCATTAGTGAAAAACTGTTTTTT. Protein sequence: CASSQGTGGISEKLFF.

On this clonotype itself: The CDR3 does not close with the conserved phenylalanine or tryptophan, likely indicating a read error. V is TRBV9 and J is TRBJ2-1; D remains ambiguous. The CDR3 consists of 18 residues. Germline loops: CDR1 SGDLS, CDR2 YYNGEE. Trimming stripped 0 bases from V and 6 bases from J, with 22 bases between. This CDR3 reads CASSVDPLPGRSGNEQFS. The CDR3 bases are TGTGCCAGCAGCGTAGACCCTCTACCGGGTCGGAGTGGCAATGAGCAGTTCTCC.

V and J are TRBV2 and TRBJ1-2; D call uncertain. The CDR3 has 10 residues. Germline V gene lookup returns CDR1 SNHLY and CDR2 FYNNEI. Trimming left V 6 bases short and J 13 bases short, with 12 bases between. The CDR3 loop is CASRGSGGTF. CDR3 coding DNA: TGTGCCAGCAGGGGGAGCGGCGGCACCTTC. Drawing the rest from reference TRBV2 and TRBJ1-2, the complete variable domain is EPEVTQTPSHQVTQMGQEVILRCVPISNHLYFYWYRQILGQKVEFLVSFYNNEISEKSEIFDDQFSVERPDGSNFTLKIRSTKLEDSAMYFCASRGSGGTFGSGTRLTVV.

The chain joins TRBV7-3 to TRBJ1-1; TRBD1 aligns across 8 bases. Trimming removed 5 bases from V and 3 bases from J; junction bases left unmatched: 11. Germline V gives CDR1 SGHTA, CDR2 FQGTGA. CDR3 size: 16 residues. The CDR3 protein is CASSPSRRGRDTEAFF. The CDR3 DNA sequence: TGTGCCAGCAGCCCATCGCGCAGGGGGCGGGACACTGAAGCTTTCTTT.